This TCR beta chain comes out of a study of shared clonotypes between healthy human individuals. Repertoires were generated with immunoSEQ multiplex PCR, while TCRdb's copy carries only in-frame clones and drops some. The sample yields a few million clones, approximately 93% seen once. The V end was cut by 7 bases, the J end by 7 bases, with 32 bases between. The CDR3 consists of 19 residues. Germline CDR1 reads MGHRA; CDR2 reads YSYEKL. The chain joins TRBV4-1 to TRBJ2-1; D not certain. The receptor was derived from a man between 18 and 29 years old in good health. Some clones in this sample may be carry-over from other donors' samples. Sequencing was performed on naive CD4+ T cells from PBMCs. Indicated subset: CD45RA+ positively selected. As DNA, the CDR3 is TGCGCCAGCACCTATGTTCCCAATGCAGGCCCTCGGCGTATGAATGAGCAGTTCTTC. Translation: CASTYVPNAGPRRMNEQFF.